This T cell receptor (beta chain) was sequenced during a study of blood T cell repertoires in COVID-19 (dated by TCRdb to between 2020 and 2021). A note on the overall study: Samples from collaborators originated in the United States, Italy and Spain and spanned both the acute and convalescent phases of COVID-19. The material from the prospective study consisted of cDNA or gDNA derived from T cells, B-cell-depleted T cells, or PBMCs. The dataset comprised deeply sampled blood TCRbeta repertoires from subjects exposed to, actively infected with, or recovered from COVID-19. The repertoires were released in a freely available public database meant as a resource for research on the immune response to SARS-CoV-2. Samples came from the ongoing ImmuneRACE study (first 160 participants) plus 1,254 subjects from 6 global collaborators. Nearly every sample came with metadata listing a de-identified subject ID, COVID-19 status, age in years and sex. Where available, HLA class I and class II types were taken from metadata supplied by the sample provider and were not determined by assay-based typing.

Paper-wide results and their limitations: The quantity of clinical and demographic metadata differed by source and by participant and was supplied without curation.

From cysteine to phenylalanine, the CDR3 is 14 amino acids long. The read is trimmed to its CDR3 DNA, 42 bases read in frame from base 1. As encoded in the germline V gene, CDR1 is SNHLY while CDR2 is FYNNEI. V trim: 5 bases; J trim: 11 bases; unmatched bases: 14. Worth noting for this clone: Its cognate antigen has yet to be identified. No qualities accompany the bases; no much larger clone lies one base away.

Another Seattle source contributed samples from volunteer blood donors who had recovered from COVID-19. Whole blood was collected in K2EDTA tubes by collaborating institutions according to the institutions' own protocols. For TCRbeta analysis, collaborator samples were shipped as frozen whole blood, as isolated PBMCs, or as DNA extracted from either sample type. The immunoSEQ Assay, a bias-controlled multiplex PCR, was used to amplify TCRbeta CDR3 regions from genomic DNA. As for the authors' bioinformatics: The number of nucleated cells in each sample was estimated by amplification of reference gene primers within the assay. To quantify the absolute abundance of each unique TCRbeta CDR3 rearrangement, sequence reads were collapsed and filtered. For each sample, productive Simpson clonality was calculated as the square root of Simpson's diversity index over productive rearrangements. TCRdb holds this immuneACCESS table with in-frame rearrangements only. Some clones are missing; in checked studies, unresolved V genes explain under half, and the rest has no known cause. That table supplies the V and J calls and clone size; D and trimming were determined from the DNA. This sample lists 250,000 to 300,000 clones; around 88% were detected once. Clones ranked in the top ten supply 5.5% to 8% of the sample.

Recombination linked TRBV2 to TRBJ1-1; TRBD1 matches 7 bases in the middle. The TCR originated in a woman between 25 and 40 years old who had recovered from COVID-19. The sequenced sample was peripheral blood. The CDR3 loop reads CASSYPLQGVNAFF. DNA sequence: TGTGCCAGCAGTTATCCACTCCAGGGGGTGAACGCTTTCTTT.